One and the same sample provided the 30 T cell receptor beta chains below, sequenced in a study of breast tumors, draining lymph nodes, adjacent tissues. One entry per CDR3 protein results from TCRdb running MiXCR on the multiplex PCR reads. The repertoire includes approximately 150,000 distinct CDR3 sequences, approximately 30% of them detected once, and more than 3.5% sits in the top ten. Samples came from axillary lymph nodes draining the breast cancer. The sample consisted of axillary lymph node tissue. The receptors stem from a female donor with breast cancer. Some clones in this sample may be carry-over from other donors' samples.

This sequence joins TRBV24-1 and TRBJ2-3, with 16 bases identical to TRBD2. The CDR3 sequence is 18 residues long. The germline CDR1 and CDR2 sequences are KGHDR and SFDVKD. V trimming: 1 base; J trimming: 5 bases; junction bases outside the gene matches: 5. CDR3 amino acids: CATSDFGGTSGRGDTQYF. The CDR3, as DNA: TGTGCCACCAGTGATTTTGGAGGGACTAGCGGGAGGGGAGATACGCAGTATTTT.

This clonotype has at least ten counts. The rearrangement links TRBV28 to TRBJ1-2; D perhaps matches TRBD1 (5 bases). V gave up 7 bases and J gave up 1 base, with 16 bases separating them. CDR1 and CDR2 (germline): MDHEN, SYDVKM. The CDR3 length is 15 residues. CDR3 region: CASKVGGPLNYGYTF. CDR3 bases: TGTGCCAGCAAAGTTGGGGGACCCCTTAACTATGGCTACACCTTC.

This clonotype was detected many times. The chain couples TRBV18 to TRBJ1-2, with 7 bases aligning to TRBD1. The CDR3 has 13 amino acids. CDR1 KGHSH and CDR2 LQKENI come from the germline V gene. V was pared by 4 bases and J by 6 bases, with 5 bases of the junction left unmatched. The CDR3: CASSLRQGDGYTF. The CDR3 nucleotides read TGTGCCAGCTCACTTAGACAGGGAGATGGCTACACCTTC.

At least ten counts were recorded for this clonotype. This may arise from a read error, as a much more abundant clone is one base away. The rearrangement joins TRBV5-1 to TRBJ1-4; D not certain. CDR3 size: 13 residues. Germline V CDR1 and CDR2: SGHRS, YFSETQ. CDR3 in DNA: TGCGCCAGCAGCTTGGGTCTCGGTGAAAACCTGTTTTTT. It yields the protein CASSLGLGENLFF.

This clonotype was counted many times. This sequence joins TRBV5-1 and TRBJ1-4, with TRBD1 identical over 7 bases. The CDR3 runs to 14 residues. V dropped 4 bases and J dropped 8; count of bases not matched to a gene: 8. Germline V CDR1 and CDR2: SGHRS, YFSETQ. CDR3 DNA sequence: TGCGCCAGCAGCCTCGGGACAGCCCCCGAAAAACTGTTTTTT. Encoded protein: CASSLGTAPEKLFF.

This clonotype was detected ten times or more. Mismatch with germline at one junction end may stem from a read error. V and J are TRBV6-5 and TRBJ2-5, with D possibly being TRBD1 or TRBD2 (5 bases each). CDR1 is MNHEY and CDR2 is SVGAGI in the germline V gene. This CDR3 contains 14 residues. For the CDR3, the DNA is TGTGCCAGCAGTCACTCGGGGCAGGGCGAGACCCAGTACTTC. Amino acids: CASSHSGQGETQYF.

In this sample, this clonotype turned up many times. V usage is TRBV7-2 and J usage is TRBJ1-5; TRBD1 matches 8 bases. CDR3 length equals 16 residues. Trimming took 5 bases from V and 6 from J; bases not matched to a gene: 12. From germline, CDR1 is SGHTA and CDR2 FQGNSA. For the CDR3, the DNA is TGTGCCAGCAGCCTAGGGTGGGGGACAGGCACTCAGCCCCAGCATTTT. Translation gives CASSLGWGTGTQPQHF.

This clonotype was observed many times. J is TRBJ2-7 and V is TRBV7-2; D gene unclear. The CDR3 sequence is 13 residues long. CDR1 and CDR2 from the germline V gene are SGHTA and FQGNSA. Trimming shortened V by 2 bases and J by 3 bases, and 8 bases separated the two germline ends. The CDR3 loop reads CASSLNSGYEQYF. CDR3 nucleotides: TGTGCCAGCAGCTTAAACTCCGGCTACGAGCAGTACTTC. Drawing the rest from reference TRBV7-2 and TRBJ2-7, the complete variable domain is GAGVSQSPSNKVTEKGKDVELRCDPISGHTALYWYRQSLGQGLEFLIYFQGNSAPDKSGLPSDRFSAERTGGSVSTLTIQRTQQEDSAVYLCASSLNSGYEQYFGPGTRLTVT.

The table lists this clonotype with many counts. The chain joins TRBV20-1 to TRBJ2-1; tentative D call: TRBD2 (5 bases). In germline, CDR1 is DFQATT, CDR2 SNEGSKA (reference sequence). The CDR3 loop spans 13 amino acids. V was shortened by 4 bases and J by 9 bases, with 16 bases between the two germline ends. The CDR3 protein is CSAIRGAFSEQFF. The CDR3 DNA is TGCAGTGCTATTCGGGGAGCATTTAGTGAGCAGTTCTTC.

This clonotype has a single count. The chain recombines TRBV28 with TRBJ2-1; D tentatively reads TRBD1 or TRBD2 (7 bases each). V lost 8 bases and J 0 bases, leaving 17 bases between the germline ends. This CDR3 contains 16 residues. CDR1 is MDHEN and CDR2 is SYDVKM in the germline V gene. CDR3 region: CASGGTRGGSYNEQFF. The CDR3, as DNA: TGTGCCAGCGGCGGTACCAGGGGGGGCTCCTACAATGAGCAGTTCTTC.

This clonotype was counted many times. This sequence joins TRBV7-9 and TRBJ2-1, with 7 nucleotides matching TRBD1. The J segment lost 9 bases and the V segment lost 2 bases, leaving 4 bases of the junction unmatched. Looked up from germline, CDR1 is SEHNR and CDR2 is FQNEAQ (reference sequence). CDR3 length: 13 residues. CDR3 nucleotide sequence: TGTGCCAGCAGCTTAACAGGGGTCGGTGAGCAGTTCTTC. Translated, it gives CASSLTGVGEQFF.

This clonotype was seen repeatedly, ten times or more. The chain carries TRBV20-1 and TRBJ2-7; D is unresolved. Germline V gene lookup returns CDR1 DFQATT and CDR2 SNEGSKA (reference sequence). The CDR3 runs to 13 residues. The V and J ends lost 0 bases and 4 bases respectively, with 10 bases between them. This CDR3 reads CSARDPRFYEQYF. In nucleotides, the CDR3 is TGCAGTGCTAGAGATCCCCGGTTTTACGAGCAGTACTTC.

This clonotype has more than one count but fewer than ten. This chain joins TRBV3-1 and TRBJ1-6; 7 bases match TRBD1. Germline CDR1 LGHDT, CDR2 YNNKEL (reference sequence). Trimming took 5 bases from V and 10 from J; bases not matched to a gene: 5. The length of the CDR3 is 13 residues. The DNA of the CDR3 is TGTGCCAGCAGCGATCCGGGACAGTCACCCCTCCACTTT. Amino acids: CASSDPGQSPLHF.

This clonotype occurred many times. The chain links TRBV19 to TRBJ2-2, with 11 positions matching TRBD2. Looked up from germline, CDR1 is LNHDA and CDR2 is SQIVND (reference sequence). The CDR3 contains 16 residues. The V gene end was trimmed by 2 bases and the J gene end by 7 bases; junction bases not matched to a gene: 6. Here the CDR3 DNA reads TGTGCCAGTAGTATAAGACTAGCGGGGACGGTCGGGGAGCTGTTTTTT. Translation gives CASSIRLAGTVGELFF. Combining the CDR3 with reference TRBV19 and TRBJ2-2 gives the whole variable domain DGGITQSPKYLFRKEGQNVTLSCEQNLNHDAMYWYRQDPGQGLRLIYYSQIVNDFQKGDIAEGYSVSREKKESFPLTVTSAQKNPTAFYLCASSIRLAGTVGELFFGEGSRLTVL.

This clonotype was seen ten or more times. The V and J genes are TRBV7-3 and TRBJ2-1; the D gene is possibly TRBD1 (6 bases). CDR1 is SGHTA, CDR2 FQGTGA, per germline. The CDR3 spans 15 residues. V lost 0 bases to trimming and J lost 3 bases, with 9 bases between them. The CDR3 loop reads CASSLTRTVYNEQFF. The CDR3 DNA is TGTGCCAGCAGCTTAACCCGGACAGTCTACAATGAGCAGTTCTTC. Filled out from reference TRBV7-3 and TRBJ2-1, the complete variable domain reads GAGVSQTPSNKVTEKGKYVELRCDPISGHTALYWYRQSLGQGPEFLIYFQGTGAADDSGLPNDRFFAVRPEGSVSTLKIQRTERGDSAVYLCASSLTRTVYNEQFFGPGTRLTVL.

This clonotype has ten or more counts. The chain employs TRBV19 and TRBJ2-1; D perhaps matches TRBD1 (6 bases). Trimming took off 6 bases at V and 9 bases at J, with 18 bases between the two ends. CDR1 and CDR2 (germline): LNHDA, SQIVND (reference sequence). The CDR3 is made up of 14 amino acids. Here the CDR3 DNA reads TGTGCCAGTAGGACCAAGACAGGCCGAGGTGAGCAGTTCTTC. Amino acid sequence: CASRTKTGRGEQFF.

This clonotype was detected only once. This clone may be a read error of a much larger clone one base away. CDR3 sequence reads: CASSQGSSGAPHEQYF. The CDR3 nucleotides read TGTGCCAGCAGCCAAGGTTCCAGCGGAGCCCCGCACGAGCAGTACTTC. The V gene is TRBV3-1, the J gene TRBJ2-5; possible D gene TRBD2, 5 bases. Gene TRBJ2-7 matches the end of the DNA better, so the J call may be wrong. Germline V gene lookup returns CDR1 LGHDT and CDR2 YNNKEL (reference sequence). The CDR3 contains 16 residues.

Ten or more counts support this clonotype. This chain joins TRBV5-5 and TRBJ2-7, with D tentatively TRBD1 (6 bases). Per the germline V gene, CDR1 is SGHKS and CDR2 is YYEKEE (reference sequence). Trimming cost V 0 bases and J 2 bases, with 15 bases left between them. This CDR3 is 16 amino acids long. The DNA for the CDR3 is TGTGCCAGCAGCTTGGGGGAGACAGGTCTTACCTACGAGCAGTACTTC. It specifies CASSLGETGLTYEQYF.

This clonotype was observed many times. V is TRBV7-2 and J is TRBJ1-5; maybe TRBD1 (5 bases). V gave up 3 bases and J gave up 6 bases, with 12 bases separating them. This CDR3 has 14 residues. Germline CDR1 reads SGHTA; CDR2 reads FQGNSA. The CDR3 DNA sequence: TGTGCCAGCAGCTTTGGTCAGGGTAGTCAGCCCCAGCATTTT. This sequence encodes CASSFGQGSQPQHF. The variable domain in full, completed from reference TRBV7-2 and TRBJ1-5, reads GAGVSQSPSNKVTEKGKDVELRCDPISGHTALYWYRQSLGQGLEFLIYFQGNSAPDKSGLPSDRFSAERTGGSVSTLTIQRTQQEDSAVYLCASSFGQGSQPQHFGDGTRLSIL.

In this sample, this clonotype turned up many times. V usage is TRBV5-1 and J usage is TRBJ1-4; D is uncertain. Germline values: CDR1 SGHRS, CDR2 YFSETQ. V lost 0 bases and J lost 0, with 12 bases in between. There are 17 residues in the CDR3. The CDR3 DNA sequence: TGCGCCAGCAGCTTGGCCCACGGCGGGGCAACTAATGAAAAACTGTTTTTT. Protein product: CASSLAHGGATNEKLFF. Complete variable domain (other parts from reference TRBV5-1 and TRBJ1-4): KAGVTQTPRYLIKTRGQQVTLSCSPISGHRSVSWYQQTPGQGLQFLFEYFSETQRNKGNFPGRFSGRQFSNSRSEMNVSTLELGDSALYLCASSLAHGGATNEKLFFGSGTQLSVL.

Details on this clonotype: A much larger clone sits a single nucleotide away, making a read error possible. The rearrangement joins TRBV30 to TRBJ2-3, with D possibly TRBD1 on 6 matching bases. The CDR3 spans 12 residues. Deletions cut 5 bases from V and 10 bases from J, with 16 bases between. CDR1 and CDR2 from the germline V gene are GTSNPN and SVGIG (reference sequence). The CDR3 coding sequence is TGTGCCTGGGGGACAAAAACCGATCCGCAGTATTTT. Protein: CAWGTKTDPQYF.

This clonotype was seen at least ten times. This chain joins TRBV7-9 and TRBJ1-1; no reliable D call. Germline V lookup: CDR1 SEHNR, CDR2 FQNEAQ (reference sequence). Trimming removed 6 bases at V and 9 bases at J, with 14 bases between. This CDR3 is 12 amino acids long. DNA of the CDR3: TGTGCCAGCAGTCCAAACGGTCTGCAAGCTTTCTTT. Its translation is CASSPNGLQAFF.

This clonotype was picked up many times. The CDR3 loop reads CASSVATTGGYGYTF. The CDR3 DNA reads TGTGCCAGCAGCGTAGCTACAACAGGGGGGTATGGCTACACCTTC. The chain recombines TRBV9 with TRBJ1-2; TRBD1 matches 8 bases. V lost 0 bases, J lost 5 bases, and 6 bases stayed unmatched. The germline gives CDR1 SGDLS, CDR2 YYNGEE. The CDR3 consists of 15 residues.

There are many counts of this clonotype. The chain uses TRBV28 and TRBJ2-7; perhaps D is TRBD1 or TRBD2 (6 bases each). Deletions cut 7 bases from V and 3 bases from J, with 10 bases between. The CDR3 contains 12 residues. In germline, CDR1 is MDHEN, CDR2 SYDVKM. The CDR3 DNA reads TGTGCCAGCACTGGAGGGGGCTACGAGCAGTACTTC. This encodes CASTGGGYEQYF.

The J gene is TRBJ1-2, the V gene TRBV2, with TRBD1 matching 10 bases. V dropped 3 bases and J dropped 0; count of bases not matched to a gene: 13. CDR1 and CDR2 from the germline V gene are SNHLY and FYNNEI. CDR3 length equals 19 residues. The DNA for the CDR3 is TGTGCCAGCAGTGAGGTAGCGAGTTGGGACAGGGGTGCTAACTATGGCTACACCTTC. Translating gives CASSEVASWDRGANYGYTF.

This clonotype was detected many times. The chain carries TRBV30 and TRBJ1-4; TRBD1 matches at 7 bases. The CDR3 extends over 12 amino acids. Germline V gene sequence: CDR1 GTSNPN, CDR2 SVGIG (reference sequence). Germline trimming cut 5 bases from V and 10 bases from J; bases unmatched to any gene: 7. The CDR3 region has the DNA TGTGCCTGGCAGGGGGTAGAGGGAAAACTGTTTTTT. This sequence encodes CAWQGVEGKLFF.

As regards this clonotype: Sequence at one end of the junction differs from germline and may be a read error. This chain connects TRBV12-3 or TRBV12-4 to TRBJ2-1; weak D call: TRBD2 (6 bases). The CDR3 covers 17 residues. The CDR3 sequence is CASTHFIQRVVDNEQIF. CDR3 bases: TGTGCCAGCACCCACTTTATTCAGCGGGTGGTGGACAATGAGCAGATCTTC.

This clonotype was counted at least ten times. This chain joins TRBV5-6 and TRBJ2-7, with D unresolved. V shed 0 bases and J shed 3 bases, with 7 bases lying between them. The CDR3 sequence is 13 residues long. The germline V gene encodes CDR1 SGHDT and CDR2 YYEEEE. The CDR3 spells CASSLEASYEQYF. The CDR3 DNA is TGTGCCAGCAGCTTGGAGGCTAGCTACGAGCAGTACTTC.

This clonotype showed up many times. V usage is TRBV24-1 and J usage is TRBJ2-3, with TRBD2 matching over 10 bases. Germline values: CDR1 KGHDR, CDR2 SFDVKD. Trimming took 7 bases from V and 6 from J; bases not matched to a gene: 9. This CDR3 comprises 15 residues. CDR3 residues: CATRSPAGGHDTQYF. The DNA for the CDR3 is TGTGCCACCAGGTCACCAGCGGGGGGGCATGATACGCAGTATTTT.

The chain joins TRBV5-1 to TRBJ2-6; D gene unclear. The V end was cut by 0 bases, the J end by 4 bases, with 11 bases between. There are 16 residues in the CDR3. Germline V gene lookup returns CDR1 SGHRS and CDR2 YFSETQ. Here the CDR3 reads CASSLALGQGANVLTF. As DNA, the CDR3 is TGCGCCAGCAGCTTGGCCCTAGGGCAGGGGGCCAACGTCCTGACTTTC.